Shown below are 2 T cell receptor beta chains from a single sample sequenced in a study of blood T cell repertoires in COVID-19. Sequencing was performed with immunoSEQ multiplex PCR; in TCRdb, only in-frame clones are kept and a portion is missing. The table has a few hundred thousand clones, roughly 86% seen once. Input material: peripheral blood. The source is a man aged 18 to 35 with active or convalescent COVID-19.

J is TRBJ2-5 and V is TRBV6-5; 7 bases fit TRBD1. The CDR3 runs to 14 residues. The germline V gene encodes CDR1 MNHEY and CDR2 SVGAGI. Trimming took 8 bases from V and 7 from J; bases not matched to a gene: 13. The CDR3 DNA follows: TGTGCCAGCTCCGGGACAGTGGACCCCGGGACCCAGTACTTC. Translation gives CASSGTVDPGTQYF.

In this sample, this clone turned up a few times. The CDR3 region has the DNA TGTGCCAGCCTAGCGTCCCCTGGGGATACGCAGTATTTT. It translates to CASLASPGDTQYF. The chain carries TRBV27 and TRBJ2-3; TRBD2 might be the D (6 bases). The V end was cut by 8 bases, the J end by 6 bases, with 15 bases between. This CDR3 has 13 residues. Germline CDR1 MNHEY, CDR2 SMNVEV (reference sequence).